This T cell receptor (beta chain) was recovered during a study of OX40 agonist ivuxolimab in advanced cancers. Notes on the study in general: At 0.1 to 3.0 mg/kg and by week 6, clonal expansion occurred in CD4+ and CD8+ blood T cells.

Clones were sequenced by immunoSEQ multiplex PCR, and TCRdb holds only the in-frame ones, with some missing. The sample lists about 46,000 clones, around 86% seen once, with 11% in the top ten. Worth noting for this clone: The antigen remains unidentified.

Trimming shortened V by 6 bases and J by 2 bases, and 5 bases separated the two germline ends. Germline V CDR1 and CDR2: MNHEY, SMNVEV (reference sequence). The CDR3 totals 12 residues. This sequence originates from an adult with an advanced solid tumor such as melanoma, head and neck, liver or kidney cancer. This chain uses TRBV27 with TRBJ1-5; the D is unclear. The input for sequencing was CD4+ or CD8+ T cells sorted from blood, taken in a trial of the OX40 agonist ivuxolimab. CDR3 DNA: TGTGCCAGCAGAAGTCGCAATCAGCCCCAGCATTTT. This gives the protein CASRSRNQPQHF.